This T cell receptor (beta chain) was found in a study of blood T cells in healthy people across ages. Regarding the study as a whole: Unsorted PBMC input precluded a conclusive naive versus antigen-experienced comparison. Samples with more naive T cells showed higher observed beta diversity.

The CDR3 has 16 amino acids. This clonotype was counted between two and nine times. As yet, its antigen is unknown. The use of a sample-barcoded 5' primer and a J-beta primer mix characterized a second PCR of roughly 7 to 11 cycles. TCRdb used MiXCR to reprocess the 5' RACE reads, holding one entry per CDR3 protein. The repertoire holds around 1,900,000 distinct CDR3 sequences, with 39% as singletons. The receptor was derived from a human donor in good health. The sequencing input was blood. The rearrangement joins TRBV21-1 to TRBJ2-7; TRBD1 reflects the table's D call only, with no check against the DNA. The J call may be incorrect, as the DNA end agrees better with TRBJ2-5. TRBV21-1 is annotated as a pseudogene. The CDR3 sequence is CASSKAGQVTWETQYF. As DNA, the CDR3 is TGTGCCAGCAGCAAAGCGGGACAGGTGACGTGGGAGACCCAGTACTTC.